This T cell receptor (beta chain) was captured in a study of blood T cell repertoires in COVID-19. Study in general: The samples span acute and convalescent COVID-19 from the United States, Italy and Spain. PBMCs, B-cell-depleted T cells, or T cells provided the cDNA or gDNA that made up the material.

Produced via immunoSEQ multiplex PCR; TCRdb's table is partial and in-frame only. The repertoire holds about 280,000 clones, with nearly 90% as singletons. This CDR3 has 20 amino acids. V trimming: 2 bases; J trimming: 2 bases; junction bases outside the gene matches: 17. Germline CDR1 reads LGHDT; CDR2 reads YNNKEL (reference sequence). This study enrolled people aged roughly 18 to 89 from around 26 US geographic areas. The origin of this receptor is a woman aged 18-29 years with acute COVID-19. Sequencing input: PBMCs or T cells enriched from blood (not recorded which). The chain links TRBV3-1 (or the pseudogene TRBV3-2) to TRBJ2-5, with 10 bases matching TRBD2. CDR3 DNA sequence: TGTGCCAGCAGCCAATACGGTAGAGCGGGAGGGGACGGAAAACAAGAGACCCAGTACTTC. This codes for CASSQYGRAGGDGKQETQYF.